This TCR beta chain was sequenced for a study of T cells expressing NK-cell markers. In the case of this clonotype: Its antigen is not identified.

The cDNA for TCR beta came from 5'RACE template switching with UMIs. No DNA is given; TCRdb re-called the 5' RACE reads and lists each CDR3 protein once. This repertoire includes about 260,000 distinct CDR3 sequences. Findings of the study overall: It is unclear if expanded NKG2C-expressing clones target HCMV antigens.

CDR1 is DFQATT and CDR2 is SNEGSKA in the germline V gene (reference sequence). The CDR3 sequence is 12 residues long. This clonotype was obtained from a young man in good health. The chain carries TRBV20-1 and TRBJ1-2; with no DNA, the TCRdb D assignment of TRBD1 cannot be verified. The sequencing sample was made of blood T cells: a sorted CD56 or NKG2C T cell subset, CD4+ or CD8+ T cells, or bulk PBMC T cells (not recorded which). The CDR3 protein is CSARTEAYGYTF.